Listed here are 27 T cell receptor beta chains from one sample, sequenced in a study of glioma-infiltrating T cells after dendritic cell vaccination (dated by TCRdb to about 2016). Library preparation employed the immunoSEQ multiplex PCR assay. What TCRdb holds here is the immuneACCESS table cut down to in-frame rearrangements. Part of the clones is not present; checked against another copy, under half of the missing clones reflect an unresolved V gene, and the others are unexplained. The sample includes just under 100,000 clones, with around 80% observed a single time. The top ten hold under 6.5% of the sample. Interpreted using the paper, the time point label stands for: after dendritic cell vaccination, including at tumor progression/relapse. Sequencing used blood, obtained after dendritic cell vaccination. The receptor source for this set is a human donor with glioblastoma.

This clone was found once. This chain links TRBV5-1 with TRBJ2-7; 9 bases agree with TRBD2. The germline CDR1 and CDR2 sequences are SGHRS and YFSETQ. The CDR3 spans 17 residues. Trimming took 3 bases from V and 5 from J; bases not matched to a gene: 15. The CDR3 protein is CASSSGRLAEIGHEQYF. In DNA form, the CDR3 reads TGCGCCAGCAGCTCGGGTAGACTAGCGGAAATCGGCCACGAGCAGTACTTC.

Here the CDR3 DNA reads TGTGCCAGCAGCCCTTACAGGGAAGGGACTGAAGCTTTCTTT. Its translation: CASSPYREGTEAFF. The chain recombines TRBV14 with TRBJ1-1; D is possibly TRBD1 (6 bases). Germline loops: CDR1 SGHDN, CDR2 FVKESK. With 4 bases removed from V and 5 bases from J, the gap between germline ends came to 14 bases. CDR3 length: 14 residues.

The V call is TRBV10-1, the J call TRBJ2-7; 7 bases map to TRBD1. The CDR3 extends over 14 amino acids. The J segment lost 2 bases and the V segment lost 10 bases, leaving 11 bases of the junction unmatched. Germline V gene sequence: CDR1 WNHNN, CDR2 SYGVQD (reference sequence). The CDR3 DNA reads TGCGCCAATAACCTCCGGGACAGAACCTACGAGCAGTACTTC. It codes for CANNLRDRTYEQYF.

The CDR3 bases are TGTGCCAGCAGTGAAGCGCGCGGGGCCCACCCTGGCTATGGCTACACCTTC. Translating gives CASSEARGAHPGYGYTF. The V and J genes are TRBV6-1 and TRBJ1-2; the D gene is possibly TRBD1 (5 bases). The CDR3 contains 17 residues. The V gene lost 0 bases and the J gene lost 4 bases, with 18 bases spanning the gap. CDR1 is MNHNS and CDR2 is SASEGT in the germline V gene.

In this sample, this clone turned up once. This chain joins TRBV28 and TRBJ1-5; 11 nucleotides align to TRBD1. Germline assignment: CDR1 MDHEN and CDR2 SYDVKM. The V and J ends lost 7 bases and 3 bases, in that order; junction bases with no gene match: 5. The CDR3 length is 15 residues. CDR3 amino acids: CASNGQGAFNQPQHF. CDR3 DNA: TGTGCCAGCAACGGACAGGGGGCCTTCAATCAGCCCCAGCATTTT.

This clone was seen a handful of times. The chain links TRBV19 to TRBJ2-7; D possibly corresponds to TRBD2 (6 bases). Trimming took off 5 bases at V and 1 base at J, with 21 bases between the two ends. In germline, CDR1 is LNHDA, CDR2 SQIVND (reference sequence). This CDR3 has 17 residues. CDR3 coding DNA: TGTGCCAGTAGTCTAACCGCCGCGGGGACGGCTTCCTACGAGCAGTACTTC. Translated: CASSLTAAGTASYEQYF.

This chain uses TRBV6-5 with TRBJ2-5, with 7 bases fitting TRBD1. The CDR3 is made up of 13 amino acids. Germline trimming cut 5 bases from V and 3 bases from J; bases unmatched to any gene: 3. CDR1 is MNHEY and CDR2 is SVGAGI in the germline V gene. CDR3 sequence: CASSTGTEETQYF. CDR3 sequence (DNA): TGTGCCAGCAGTACGGGGACAGAAGAGACCCAGTACTTC.

This clone was detected a few times. V and J are TRBV9 and TRBJ2-2, with D possibly matching TRBD1 (6 bases). There are 20 residues in the CDR3. CDR1 and CDR2 from the germline V gene are SGDLS and YYNGEE. V lost 4 bases and J 3 bases, leaving 28 bases between the germline ends. The CDR3 reads CASSPRLGGRGKTHTGELFF. The DNA of the CDR3 is TGTGCCAGCAGCCCACGTTTAGGGGGACGGGGAAAAACACACACCGGGGAGCTGTTTTTT.

The rearrangement uses TRBV30 and TRBJ2-3; TRBD2 agrees at 9 bases. V lost 1 base and J lost 6; bases outside the gene matches: 11. CDR3 length: 16 residues. Germline V lookup: CDR1 GTSNPN, CDR2 SVGIG (reference sequence). CDR3 DNA sequence: TGTGCCTGGAGTGCCCCGGGACTAGCCGTCTTTGATACGCAGTATTTT. It codes for CAWSAPGLAVFDTQYF.

The rearrangement links TRBV28 to TRBJ2-3; the match to TRBD2 covers 9 bases. CDR1 and CDR2 (germline): MDHEN, SYDVKM. Trimming took 8 bases from V and 2 from J; bases not matched to a gene: 20. The CDR3 runs 19 residues. The DNA of the CDR3 is TGTGCCAGCTATACAACTAGCGGGCCTATTCCGCTCCTCACAGATACGCAGTATTTT. Its translation is CASYTTSGPIPLLTDTQYF.

The sample holds a few counts of this clone. For the CDR3, the DNA is TGTGCCAGCAGCAATCGGAGGGGGAACACCGGGGAGCTGTTTTTT. Translating gives CASSNRRGNTGELFF. The chain links TRBV6-6 to TRBJ2-2; D may be TRBD2 (6 bases). Per the germline V gene, CDR1 is MNHNY and CDR2 is SVGAGI (reference sequence). CDR3 length equals 15 residues. The V and J ends lost 6 bases and 1 base respectively, with 12 bases between them.

In its sample, this clone was seen once. The rearrangement uses TRBV4-1 and TRBJ2-6; TRBD2 agrees at 8 bases. The germline gives CDR1 MGHRA, CDR2 YSYEKL. With V trimmed by 0 bases and J by 0 bases, 7 bases remained unmatched. The CDR3 has 19 amino acids. CDR3 sequence reads: CASSQEAAGAFSGANVLTF. The CDR3 DNA reads TGCGCCAGCAGCCAAGAAGCAGCGGGAGCCTTCTCTGGGGCCAACGTCCTGACTTTC.

This chain uses TRBV29-1 with TRBJ1-2, with TRBD1 matching 9 bases. Germline V lookup: CDR1 SQVTM, CDR2 ANQGSEA. Trimming took 4 bases from V and 4 from J; bases not matched to a gene: 13. The CDR3 has 16 amino acids. The CDR3 here is CSVGDRVGVLGYGYTF. The DNA of the CDR3 is TGCAGCGTTGGGGACAGGGTAGGGGTATTAGGCTATGGCTACACCTTC.

The gene calls are TRBV6-1 and TRBJ2-3; 7 bases fit TRBD1. The germline gives CDR1 MNHNS, CDR2 SASEGT. CDR3 size: 13 residues. J gave up 4 bases and V 6 bases, and 4 bases lay outside the gene matches. The CDR3 loop reads CASRRTGSDTQYF. The CDR3 nucleotides are TGTGCCAGCAGGCGGACAGGCTCAGATACGCAGTATTTT.

V and J are TRBV6-6 and TRBJ2-7, with 8 bases fitting TRBD1. The CDR3 covers 15 residues. Germline trimming cut 5 bases from V and 4 bases from J; bases unmatched to any gene: 10. CDR1 is MNHNY, CDR2 SVGAGI, per germline (reference sequence). CDR3 region: CASSHGTGGLYEQYF. Here the CDR3 DNA reads TGTGCCAGCAGTCACGGGACAGGAGGACTTTACGAGCAGTACTTC.

The chain is built from TRBV6-1 and TRBJ1-3; possibly TRBD1 for D (6 bases). The CDR3 runs to 15 residues. The V gene's germline CDR1 is MNHNS and CDR2 SASEGT. V dropped 10 bases and J dropped 0 bases, with 16 bases sitting between them. CDR3 loop: CATLRTVRSGNTIYF. Here the CDR3 DNA reads TGTGCCACCCTTAGGACAGTCCGCTCTGGAAACACCATATATTTT.

This rearrangement joins TRBV23-1 to TRBJ1-2, with D possibly being TRBD1 (5 bases). TRBV23-1 is identified as an open reading frame with a role that is uncertain. V was pared by 0 bases and J by 5 bases, with 10 bases between. The CDR3 has 14 amino acids. For the CDR3, the DNA is TGCGCCAGCAGTCAATCAGGGGAGGAGTATGGCTACACCTTC. Protein: CASSQSGEEYGYTF.

This clone was detected a few times. The chain uses TRBV2 and TRBJ2-6; 7 bases are a match to TRBD2. The CDR3 has 15 amino acids. Germline V lookup: CDR1 SNHLY, CDR2 FYNNEI. The V and J ends lost 4 bases and 2 bases, in that order; junction bases with no gene match: 2. The CDR3 bases are TGTGCCAGCAGTGCTCGGGGGGCTGGGGCCAACGTCCTGACTTTC. The encoded protein is CASSARGAGANVLTF.

This clone was counted between two and nine times. The chain has TRBV10-1 and TRBJ2-5; TRBD1 agrees at 12 bases. J gave up 5 bases and V 5 bases, and 6 bases lay outside the gene matches. Germline V gene lookup returns CDR1 WNHNN and CDR2 SYGVQD (reference sequence). The CDR3 length is 15 residues. The CDR3 nucleotides read TGCGCCAGCAGTAGGGACAGGGGGCTAGGGGAGACCCAGTACTTC. It translates to CASSRDRGLGETQYF.

J is TRBJ2-1 and V is TRBV27; TRBD2 matches 10 bases. Germline V gene sequence: CDR1 MNHEY, CDR2 SMNVEV (reference sequence). The CDR3 runs to 15 residues. V dropped 3 bases and J dropped 3; count of bases not matched to a gene: 2. CDR3 sequence reads: CASSLQREGYNEQFF. In nucleotides, the CDR3 is TGTGCCAGCAGTTTGCAGCGGGAGGGCTACAATGAGCAGTTCTTC.

This chain links TRBV29-1 with TRBJ2-7, with D possibly TRBD1 on 5 matching bases. CDR1 and CDR2 from the germline V gene are SQVTM and ANQGSEA. This CDR3 contains 13 residues. Trimming pared 4 bases from V and 0 bases from J, leaving 10 bases between. The CDR3 coding sequence is TGCAGCGTTGCAGGGATTTACTCCTACGAGCAGTACTTC. This codes for CSVAGIYSYEQYF.

V and J are TRBV25-1 and TRBJ1-2; D unresolved. There are 13 residues in the CDR3. CDR1 is MGHDK, CDR2 SYGVNS, per germline. Trimming removed 0 bases from V and 7 bases from J, with 9 bases in between. The DNA of the CDR3 is TGTGCCAGCAGTGAATATATCCGGGGTGGCTACACCTTC. This encodes CASSEYIRGGYTF.

The CDR3 DNA is TGTGCCAGCAGTGAAGTTAGTCTAGCGACCTCCTACAATGAGCAGTTCTTC. Its protein product is CASSEVSLATSYNEQFF. The chain couples TRBV2 to TRBJ2-1; tentatively, D is TRBD2 (6 bases). Trimming left V 1 base short and J 0 bases short, with 13 bases between. The CDR3 has 17 residues. Germline V lookup: CDR1 SNHLY, CDR2 FYNNEI.

The chain carries TRBV5-6 and TRBJ2-7; TRBD2 aligns across 7 bases. Germline CDR1 SGHDT, CDR2 YYEEEE. The CDR3 extends over 15 amino acids. Trimming cost V 0 bases and J 3 bases; bases outside gene matches: 6. CDR3 sequence reads: CASSLAWGTNYEQYF. CDR3 DNA sequence: TGTGCCAGCAGCTTGGCTTGGGGGACTAACTACGAGCAGTACTTC. The whole variable domain, filled in from reference TRBV5-6 and TRBJ2-7, reads DAGVTQSPTHLIKTRGQQVTLRCSPKSGHDTVSWYQQALGQGPQFIFQYYEEEERQRGNFPDRFSGHQFPNYSSELNVNALLLGDSALYLCASSLAWGTNYEQYFGPGTRLTVT.

The chain couples TRBV28 to TRBJ1-3; tentatively, D is TRBD1 (6 bases). The CDR3 is 17 amino acids. Trimming cost V 5 bases and J 1 base, with 18 bases left between them. CDR1 and CDR2 (germline): MDHEN, SYDVKM. This CDR3 is CASSPTGQYLSGNTIYF. The CDR3 DNA reads TGTGCCAGCAGTCCAACCGGACAGTATCTTTCTGGAAACACCATATATTTT. Supplemented by reference TRBV28 and TRBJ1-3, the full variable domain reads DVKVTQSSRYLVKRTGEKVFLECVQDMDHENMFWYRQDPGLGLRLIYFSYDVKMKEKGDIPEGYSVSREKKERFSLILESASTNQTSMYLCASSPTGQYLSGNTIYFGEGSWLTVV.

This clone appeared a single time. This chain links TRBV7-3 with TRBJ2-1; 7 bases are a match to TRBD2. The CDR3 extends over 15 amino acids. Germline V lookup: CDR1 SGHTA, CDR2 FQGTGA. Trimming at V came to 2 bases and at J to 6 bases, leaving 7 bases not matched to a gene. The CDR3 is CASSLYAGVTNEQFF. In DNA form, the CDR3 reads TGTGCCAGCAGCTTATACGCGGGAGTAACCAATGAGCAGTTCTTC.

This sequence joins TRBV4-1 and TRBJ1-6; D is possibly TRBD1 (5 bases). Trimming removed 1 base from V and 7 bases from J, with 8 bases in between. The CDR3 sequence is 14 residues long. The germline V gene encodes CDR1 MGHRA and CDR2 YSYEKL. Written as DNA, the CDR3 is TGCGCCAGCAGCCAAGCACGGGGGAATTCACCCCTCCACTTT. As protein: CASSQARGNSPLHF.